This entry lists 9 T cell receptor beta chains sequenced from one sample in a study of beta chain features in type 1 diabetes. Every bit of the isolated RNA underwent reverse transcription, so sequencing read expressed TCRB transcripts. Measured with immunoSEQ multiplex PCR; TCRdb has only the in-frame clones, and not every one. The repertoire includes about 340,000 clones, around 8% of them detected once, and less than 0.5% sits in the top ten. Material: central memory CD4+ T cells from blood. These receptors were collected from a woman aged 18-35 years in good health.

The CDR3 DNA reads as TGCAGCGTTGGCAGGGCAACTAATGAAAAACTGTTTTTT. Translating it yields CSVGRATNEKLFF. The rearrangement uses TRBV29-1 and TRBJ1-4; tentative D call: TRBD1 (5 bases). This CDR3 has 13 amino acids. With 4 bases removed from V and 0 bases from J, the gap between germline ends came to 6 bases. The germline V gene encodes CDR1 SQVTM and CDR2 ANQGSEA. Variable domain in full (rest from reference TRBV29-1 and TRBJ1-4): SAVISQKPSRDICQRGTSLTIQCQVDSQVTMMFWYRQQPGQSLTLIATANQGSEATYESGFVIDKFPISRPNLTFSTLTVSNMSPEDSSIYLCSVGRATNEKLFFGSGTQLSVL.

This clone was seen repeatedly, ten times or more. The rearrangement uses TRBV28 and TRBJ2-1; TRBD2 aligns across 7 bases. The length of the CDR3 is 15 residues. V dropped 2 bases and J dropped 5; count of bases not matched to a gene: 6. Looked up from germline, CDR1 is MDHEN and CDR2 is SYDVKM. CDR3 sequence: CASSLEASGNNEQFF. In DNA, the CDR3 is TGTGCCAGCAGTTTAGAGGCTAGCGGAAACAATGAGCAGTTCTTC.

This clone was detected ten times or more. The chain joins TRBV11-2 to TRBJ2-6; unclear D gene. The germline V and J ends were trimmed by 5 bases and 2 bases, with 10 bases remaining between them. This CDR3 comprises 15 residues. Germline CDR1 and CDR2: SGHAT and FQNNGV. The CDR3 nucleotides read TGTGCCAGCAGCACCCCCGCGGCTGGGGCCAACGTCCTGACTTTC. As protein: CASSTPAAGANVLTF.

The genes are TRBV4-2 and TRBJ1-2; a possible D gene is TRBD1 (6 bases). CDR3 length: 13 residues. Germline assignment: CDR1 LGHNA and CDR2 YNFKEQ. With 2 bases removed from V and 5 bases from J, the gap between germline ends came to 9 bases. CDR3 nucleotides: TGTGCCAGCAGCCAAACAGGGAATTATGGCTACACCTTC. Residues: CASSQTGNYGYTF.

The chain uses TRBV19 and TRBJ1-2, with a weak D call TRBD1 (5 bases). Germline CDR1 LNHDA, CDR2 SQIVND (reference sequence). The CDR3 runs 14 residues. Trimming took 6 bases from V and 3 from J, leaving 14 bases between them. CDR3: CASSRSGKDYGYTF. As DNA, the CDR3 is TGTGCCAGTAGCCGTTCAGGGAAGGACTATGGCTACACCTTC.

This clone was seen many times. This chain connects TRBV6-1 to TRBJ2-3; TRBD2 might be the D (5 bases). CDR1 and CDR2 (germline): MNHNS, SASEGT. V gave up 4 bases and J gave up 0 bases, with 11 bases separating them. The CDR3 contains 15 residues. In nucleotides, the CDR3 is TGTGCCAGCAGTGGCCAAGCGGTTAGCACAGATACGCAGTATTTT. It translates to CASSGQAVSTDTQYF.

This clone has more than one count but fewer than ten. The DNA of the CDR3 is TGTGCCACCAGCAGGTTACCACGGACCGGCTACACCTTC. This encodes CATSRLPRTGYTF. The rearrangement uses TRBV15 and TRBJ1-2; D gene ambiguous. V was clipped by 3 bases and J by 8 bases, with 13 bases between them. The CDR3 runs to 13 residues. Germline assignment: CDR1 LNHNV and CDR2 YYDKDF (reference sequence).

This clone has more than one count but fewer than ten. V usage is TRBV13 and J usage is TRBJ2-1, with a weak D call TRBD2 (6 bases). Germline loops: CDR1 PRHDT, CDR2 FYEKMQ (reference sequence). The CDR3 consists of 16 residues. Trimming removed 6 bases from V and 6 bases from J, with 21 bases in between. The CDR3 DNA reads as TGTGCCAGCAGAAGAATAGGGGACTCCCGTCCCAATGAGCAGTTCTTC. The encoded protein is CASRRIGDSRPNEQFF.

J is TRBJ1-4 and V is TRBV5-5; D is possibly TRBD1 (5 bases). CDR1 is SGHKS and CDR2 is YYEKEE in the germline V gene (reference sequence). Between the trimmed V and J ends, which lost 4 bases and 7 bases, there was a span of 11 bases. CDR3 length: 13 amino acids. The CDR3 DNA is TGTGCCAGCAGCATGGGACGGATTGAAAAACTGTTTTTT. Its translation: CASSMGRIEKLFF.